The 14 T cell receptor beta chains in this list originate from one sample, sequenced in a study of T cells after yellow fever vaccination. MiXCR, run by TCRdb on the 5' RACE reads, gives a single entry per CDR3 protein. The repertoire includes some 220,000 distinct CDR3 sequences, under 3.5% of them detected once, and around 3% sits in the top ten. Here the sequenced sample was CD4+ T cells sorted from PBMCs, taken 10 days after the yellow fever booster vaccination. Receptors were obtained from a man between 18 and 29 years old who received the YFV17D yellow fever vaccine.

In regard to this clonotype: A much larger clone differs from this one at a single base, so this may be a read error. The V and J genes are TRBV7-2 and TRBJ1-4; D call uncertain. Germline CDR1 reads SGHTA; CDR2 reads FQGNSA. The CDR3 is 17 amino acids. V was trimmed by 5 bases and J by 8 bases, leaving 24 bases between them. The CDR3 nucleotides are TGTGCCAGCAGCCAAAACGGACTACAACGACGAGGAGAAAAACTGTTTTTT. This codes for CASSQNGLQRRGEKLFF.

This CDR3 reads CASSSSGTRTETQYF. Here the CDR3 DNA reads TGTGCCAGCAGCTCTAGCGGGACAAGGACGGAGACCCAGTACTTC. This sequence joins TRBV11-2 and TRBJ2-5; the match to TRBD2 covers 9 bases. Losses at the gene ends were 4 bases for V and 5 bases for J; bases not matched to a gene: 8. The CDR3 runs 15 residues. Germline CDR1 SGHAT, CDR2 FQNNGV.

This clonotype was seen a few times. The chain joins TRBV4-3 to TRBJ2-2; 9 nucleotides match TRBD1. Trimming at V came to 0 bases and at J to 5 bases, leaving 7 bases not matched to a gene. Germline V gene lookup returns CDR1 LGHNA and CDR2 YSLEER. The length of the CDR3 is 17 residues. This chain's CDR3 is CASSQDRGTGSTGELFF. In nucleotides, the CDR3 is TGCGCCAGCAGCCAAGATCGGGGGACAGGGAGTACCGGGGAGCTGTTTTTT.

The chain uses TRBV5-4 and TRBJ1-5; D is uncertain. The CDR3 covers 16 residues. Trimming took 4 bases from V and 3 from J, leaving 17 bases between them. Germline V lookup: CDR1 SGHNT, CDR2 YYREEE (reference sequence). CDR3 DNA: TGTGCCAGCAGCCCGCCGGCCGATCGAGTCAATCAGCCCCAGCATTTT. It is translated as CASSPPADRVNQPQHF.

The chain couples TRBV20-1 to TRBJ1-2; D is uncertain. With 0 bases removed from V and 8 bases from J, the gap between germline ends came to 13 bases. The CDR3 runs 13 residues. Germline-derived CDR1 and CDR2 are DFQATT and SNEGSKA (reference sequence). CDR3 bases: TGCAGTGCTAGAGATCCCATCGCCCTGGGCTACACCTTC. This translates into CSARDPIALGYTF.

The chain uses TRBV6-5 and TRBJ2-1; a weak D match, TRBD2 (6 bases). CDR1 and CDR2 (germline): MNHEY, SVGAGI. V was clipped by 6 bases and J by 5 bases, with 17 bases between them. The CDR3 runs to 15 residues. CDR3 bases: TGTGCCAGCAGCCCCGGACTACCCTCTAACAATGAGCAGTTCTTC. The encoded protein is CASSPGLPSNNEQFF.

Ten or more counts support this clonotype. The V call is TRBV6-5, the J call TRBJ2-2; D remains unclear. This CDR3 spans 14 amino acids. Germline CDR1 reads MNHEY; CDR2 reads SVGAGI. With 2 bases removed from V and 10 bases from J, the gap between germline ends came to 14 bases. The CDR3 region is CASSYDRRPEELFF. CDR3 DNA: TGTGCCAGCAGTTACGATCGGCGGCCCGAGGAGCTGTTTTTT.

This clonotype has a count of ten or more. The chain couples TRBV6-5 to TRBJ2-1; the D gene is possibly TRBD1 (5 bases). This CDR3 has 13 residues. V was clipped by 6 bases and J by 5 bases, with 11 bases between them. Germline V gene lookup returns CDR1 MNHEY and CDR2 SVGAGI. The CDR3 nucleotides read TGTGCCAGCAGGGCCACAGGAAACAATGAGCAGTTCTTC. Its translation is CASRATGNNEQFF.

This clonotype was seen only a few times. The rearrangement links TRBV5-1 to TRBJ1-5; D call uncertain. V was shortened by 4 bases and J by 3 bases, with 11 bases between the two germline ends. The length of the CDR3 is 14 residues. The germline V gene has CDR1 SGHRS and CDR2 YFSETQ. The CDR3 loop reads CASSPESLNQPQHF. The DNA of the CDR3 is TGCGCCAGCAGCCCGGAATCACTCAATCAGCCCCAGCATTTT.

The V and J genes are TRBV20-1 and TRBJ1-1; 7 positions match TRBD1. V was pared by 3 bases and J by 5 bases, with 9 bases of the junction left unmatched. Germline V gene lookup returns CDR1 DFQATT and CDR2 SNEGSKA (reference sequence). This CDR3 comprises 14 residues. This chain's CDR3 is CSASSGGRRTEAFF. The CDR3 DNA reads TGCAGTGCTAGTTCAGGGGGTAGACGGACTGAAGCTTTCTTT.

This clonotype occurred a few times. This chain uses TRBV11-2 with TRBJ2-1; D gene uncertain. CDR3 length: 14 residues. Germline values: CDR1 SGHAT, CDR2 FQNNGV. V shed 5 bases and J shed 5 bases, with 13 bases lying between them. CDR3 sequence: CASSAGGSNNEQFF. CDR3 nucleotide sequence: TGTGCCAGCAGCGCCGGCGGATCGAACAATGAGCAGTTCTTC.

This clonotype was detected ten times or more. The V gene is TRBV7-6, the J gene TRBJ2-7, with TRBD2 as a possible D gene (5 bases). This CDR3 is built from 13 residues. The germline V and J ends were trimmed by 5 bases and 2 bases, with 10 bases remaining between them. Germline V lookup: CDR1 SGHVS, CDR2 FNYEAQ. CDR3 amino acids: CASSRDLTYEQYF. CDR3 sequence (DNA): TGTGCCAGCAGCCGGGATTTAACCTACGAGCAGTACTTC. Full variable domain (rest looked up from reference TRBV7-6 and TRBJ2-7): GAGVSQSPRYKVTKRGQDVALRCDPISGHVSLYWYRQALGQGPEFLTYFNYEAQQDKSGLPNDRFSAERPEGSISTLTIQRTEQRDSAMYRCASSRDLTYEQYFGPGTRLTVT.

This clonotype was counted at least ten times. The J gene is TRBJ2-5, the V gene TRBV7-8; D is uncertain. In germline, CDR1 is SGHVS, CDR2 FQNEAQ. This CDR3 is built from 12 residues. Trimming removed 8 bases from V and 2 bases from J, with 9 bases in between. The CDR3 sequence: CASGSRQETQYF. In nucleotides, the CDR3 is TGTGCCAGCGGCTCCAGACAAGAGACCCAGTACTTC.

This clonotype showed up just a few times. The J gene is TRBJ2-5, the V gene TRBV21-1. TRBV21-1 constitutes a pseudogene. The CDR3 is 13 residues long. The CDR3 spells CASSKVDQETQYF. The CDR3 coding sequence is TGTGCCAGCAGCAAGGTCGACCAAGAGACCCAGTACTTC.